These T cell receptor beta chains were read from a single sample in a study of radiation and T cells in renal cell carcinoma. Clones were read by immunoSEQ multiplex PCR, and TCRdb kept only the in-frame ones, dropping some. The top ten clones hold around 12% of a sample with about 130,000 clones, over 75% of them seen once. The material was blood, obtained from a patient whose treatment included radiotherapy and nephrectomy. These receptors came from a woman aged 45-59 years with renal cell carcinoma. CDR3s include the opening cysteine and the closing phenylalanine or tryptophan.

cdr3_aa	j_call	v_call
CASILNTISVAEAFF	TRBJ1-1	TRBV19
CASSLSRALDTEAFF	TRBJ1-1	TRBV7-3
CASFTNPNTEAFF	TRBJ1-1	TRBV19
CASRKDRVPYEQYF	TRBJ2-7	TRBV6-5
CASSLKEDEGLYGYTF	TRBJ1-2	TRBV7-9
CAWSVPGAKTQYF	TRBJ2-5	TRBV30
CASSYSRQGFAGELFF	TRBJ2-2	TRBV6-5
CASSQDSAYQPQHF	TRBJ1-5	TRBV4-1
CASNTQVEVGNTIYF	TRBJ1-3	TRBV19
CARSFPVARKSYEQYF	TRBJ2-7	TRBV7-5
CAWSLGRMNTEAFF	TRBJ1-1	TRBV30
CASSQGPRTNQPQHF	TRBJ1-5	TRBV4-1
CASSEAWGGDTGELFF	TRBJ2-2	TRBV6-1
CASSVDAQGPNNEQFF	TRBJ2-1	TRBV9
CASSQSCHYNEQFF	TRBJ2-1	TRBV23-1
CASSLGTGTIDEKLFF	TRBJ1-4	TRBV11-2
CASSLGLQGLANYGYTF	TRBJ1-2	TRBV5-5
CASRATSTHEQYF	TRBJ2-7	TRBV2
CASSIIRDRDTDTQYF	TRBJ2-3	TRBV19
CASSHSETQYF	TRBJ2-5	TRBV7-8
CASSMTEPGANVLTF	TRBJ2-6	TRBV19
CASSKQGSQETQYF	TRBJ2-5	TRBV2
CASSFFTGGYSAGELFF	TRBJ2-2	TRBV7-2
CASSTSNEQFF	TRBJ2-1	TRBV5-6
CASSLGVGDSPLHF	TRBJ1-6	TRBV7-9
CASSARGDSYEQYF	TRBJ2-7	TRBV9
CAIPGTGLNTEAFF	TRBJ1-1	TRBV7-9
CASSRAGRMGNIQYF	TRBJ2-4	TRBV19